These 6 T cell receptor beta chains share one sample of origin, sequenced in a study of cytomegalovirus exposure and HLA in healthy donors. Using immunoSEQ multiplex PCR, the repertoire was profiled, and TCRdb retains in-frame clones only, with some absent. Of 150,000 to 200,000 clones listed, around 84% are singletons. The sequenced sample consisted of PBMCs. All receptors come from a man between 18 and 29 years old in good health and CMV-seropositive.

In this sample, this clone turned up once. The rearrangement uses TRBV29-1 and TRBJ1-2, with 7 bases matching TRBD1. V was pared by 6 bases and J by 3 bases, with 10 bases of the junction left unmatched. Per germline, CDR1 SQVTM and CDR2 ANQGSEA. The CDR3 has 14 residues. CDR3 in DNA: TGCAGCGTCGCCCAACCAGACAGGGACTATGGCTACACCTTC. As protein: CSVAQPDRDYGYTF.

The chain is built from TRBV15 and TRBJ2-5; no clear D. The CDR3 is made up of 16 amino acids. Per the germline V gene, CDR1 is LNHNV and CDR2 is YYDKDF (reference sequence). V was pared by 0 bases and J by 5 bases, with 16 bases between. CDR3 DNA sequence: TGTGCCACCAGCAGAGATGATTTAGGAGATTGGGAGACCCAGTACTTC. Protein: CATSRDDLGDWETQYF.

The gene calls are TRBV6-1 and TRBJ1-3, with D possibly matching TRBD1 (6 bases). V lost 2 bases and J lost 2, with 19 bases in between. This CDR3 has 18 residues. Germline-derived CDR1 and CDR2 are MNHNS and SASEGT. This CDR3 reads CASSESTGAGATGNTIYF. The CDR3 DNA follows: TGTGCCAGCAGTGAATCGACCGGGGCGGGGGCGACTGGAAACACCATATATTTT.

This chain links TRBV5-1 with TRBJ1-1; D is unclear. CDR3 length: 13 residues. V lost 0 bases, J lost 6 bases, and 9 bases lay in between. CDR1 is SGHRS, CDR2 YFSETQ, per germline. As DNA, the CDR3 is TGCGCCAGCAGCTTGGATGTTCGGTCTGAAGCTTTCTTT. Translation: CASSLDVRSEAFF.

The chain is built from TRBV7-2 and TRBJ2-7; 16 nucleotides line up with TRBD2. Germline values: CDR1 SGHTA, CDR2 FQGNSA. The junction had 4 bases not matched to a gene; V was cut back by 5 bases and J by 3 bases. This CDR3 has 16 amino acids. The DNA for the CDR3 is TGTGCCAGCAGCCCGGGACTAGCGGGAGGGGGCTACGAGCAGTACTTC. It codes for CASSPGLAGGGYEQYF.

This sequence joins TRBV27 and TRBJ2-3; no reliable D call. This CDR3 is built from 13 residues. Trimming took off 5 bases at V and 5 bases at J, with 11 bases between the two ends. Looked up from germline, CDR1 is MNHEY and CDR2 is SMNVEV (reference sequence). This chain's CDR3 is CASSPSYGDTQYF. The DNA for the CDR3 is TGTGCCAGCAGTCCGAGCTACGGAGATACGCAGTATTTT.